This T cell receptor (beta chain) was captured in a study of T-cell reconstitution after alpha-beta-depleted transplantation in children. Preparation of the TCRbeta library used unique molecular identifiers. TCRdb analysed the PCR reads with MiXCR anew, one entry per CDR3 protein. The profile shows roughly 220,000 distinct CDR3 sequences, 9.7% of them singletons. Trimming took 8 bases from V and 7 from J; bases not matched to a gene: 6. The CDR3 has 12 amino acids. A note on this clonotype: The CDR3 carries no conserved terminal phenylalanine or tryptophan, so it likely arises from a read error.

This chain joins TRBV12-3 or TRBV12-4 and TRBJ1-1; 8 positions match TRBD1. This specimen was PBMCs from the stem cell graft donor, taken from the stem cell graft. The clonotype was recovered from a human donor who donated a stem cell graft to a child with SCID. CDR3 amino acids: CASSRDRREAFY. CDR3 coding DNA: TGTGCCAGCTCCAGGGACAGGCGTGAAGCTTTCTAT.